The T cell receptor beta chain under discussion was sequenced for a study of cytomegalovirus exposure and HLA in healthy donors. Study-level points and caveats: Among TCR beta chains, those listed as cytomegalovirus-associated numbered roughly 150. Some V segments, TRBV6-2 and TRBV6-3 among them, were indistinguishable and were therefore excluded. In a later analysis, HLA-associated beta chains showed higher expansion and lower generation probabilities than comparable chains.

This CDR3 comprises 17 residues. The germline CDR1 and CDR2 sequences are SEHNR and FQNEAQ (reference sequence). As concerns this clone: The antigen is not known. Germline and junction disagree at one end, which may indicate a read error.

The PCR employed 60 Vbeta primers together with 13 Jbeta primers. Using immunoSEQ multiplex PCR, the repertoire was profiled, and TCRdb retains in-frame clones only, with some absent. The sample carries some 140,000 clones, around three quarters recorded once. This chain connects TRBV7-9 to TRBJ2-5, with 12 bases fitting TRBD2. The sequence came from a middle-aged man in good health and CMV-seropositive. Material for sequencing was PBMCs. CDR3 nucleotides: TGTTCCAGCAGCTTAGCGCTAGCGGGAGGGATCCAAGAGACCCAGTACTTC. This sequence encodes CSSSLALAGGIQETQYF.